The present TCR beta chain was sequenced within a study of blood T cells in healthy people across ages. The CDR3 totals 17 residues. Whenever a sample was processed, at least 6 million PBMCs were isolated. A sample-barcoded 5' primer and a J-beta primer mix were used in a second PCR of about 6 to 12 cycles. MiXCR, applied by TCRdb to the 5' RACE reads, yields one record per CDR3 protein. The sample includes about 1,400,000 distinct CDR3 sequences, approximately 59% seen only once; the top ten take under 8.5%. The clonotype was recovered from a man younger than 35 in good health. The sequenced sample consisted of blood. This chain uses TRBV21-1 with TRBJ2-7; the table assigns TRBD1, which was not confirmed against the DNA. TRBV21-1 is listed as a pseudogene. The CDR3 sequence: CASSKVSPAISGYEQYF. As DNA, the CDR3 is TGTGCCAGCAGCAAAGTTTCCCCTGCTATTTCAGGCTACGAGCAGTACTTC.